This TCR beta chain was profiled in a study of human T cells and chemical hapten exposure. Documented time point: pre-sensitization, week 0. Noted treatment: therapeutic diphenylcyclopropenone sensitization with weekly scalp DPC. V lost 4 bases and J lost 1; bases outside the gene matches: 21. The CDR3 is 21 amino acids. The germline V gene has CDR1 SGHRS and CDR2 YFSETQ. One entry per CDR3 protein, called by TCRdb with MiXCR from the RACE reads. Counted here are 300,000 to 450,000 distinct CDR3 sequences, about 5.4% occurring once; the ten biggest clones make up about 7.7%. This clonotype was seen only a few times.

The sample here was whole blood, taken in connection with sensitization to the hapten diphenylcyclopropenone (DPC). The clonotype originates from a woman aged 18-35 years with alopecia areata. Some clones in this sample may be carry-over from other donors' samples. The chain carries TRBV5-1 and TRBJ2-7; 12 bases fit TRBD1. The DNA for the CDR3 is TGCGCCAGCAGCCCCCGACCATTGGGACAGGGGGCGCAATCGGTATCCTACGAGCAGTACTTC. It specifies CASSPRPLGQGAQSVSYEQYF.